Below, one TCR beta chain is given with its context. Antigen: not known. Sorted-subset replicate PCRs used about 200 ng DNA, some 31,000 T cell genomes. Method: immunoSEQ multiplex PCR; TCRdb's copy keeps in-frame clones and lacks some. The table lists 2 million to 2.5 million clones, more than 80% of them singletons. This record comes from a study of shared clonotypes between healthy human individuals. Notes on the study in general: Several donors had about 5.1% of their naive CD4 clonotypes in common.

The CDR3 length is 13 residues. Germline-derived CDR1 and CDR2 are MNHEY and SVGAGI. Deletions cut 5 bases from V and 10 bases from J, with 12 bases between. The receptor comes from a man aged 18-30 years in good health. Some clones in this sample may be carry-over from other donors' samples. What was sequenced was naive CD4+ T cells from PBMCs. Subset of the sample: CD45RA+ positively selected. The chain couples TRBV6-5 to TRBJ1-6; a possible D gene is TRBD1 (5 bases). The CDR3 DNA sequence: TGTGCCAGCAGTAGACAGATCCCCTCACCCCTCCACTTT. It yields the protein CASSRQIPSPLHF.